This T cell receptor (beta chain) derives from a study of T-cell reconstitution after alpha-beta-depleted transplantation in children. Library preparation (for TCRbeta) was performed with unique molecular identifiers. TCRdb fed the PCR reads into MiXCR, producing one record per CDR3 protein. The sample has roughly 570,000 distinct CDR3 sequences; roughly 27% are singletons. Germline CDR1 MNHEY, CDR2 SMNVEV (reference sequence). V lost 6 bases, J lost 6 bases, and 3 bases stayed unmatched. The length of the CDR3 is 13 residues. This clonotype was detected only a few times. V gene TRBV27 combines with J gene TRBJ2-1, with TRBD1 identical over 9 bases. Material: PBMCs, obtained before TCRalphabeta/CD19-depleted stem cell transplant. This TCR was recovered from a boy less than two years old with Wiskott-Aldrich syndrome, due to receive a stem cell transplant. Written as DNA, the CDR3 is TGTGCCAGCAGACGGACAGGGGTCAATGAGCAGTTCTTC. Protein product: CASRRTGVNEQFF.